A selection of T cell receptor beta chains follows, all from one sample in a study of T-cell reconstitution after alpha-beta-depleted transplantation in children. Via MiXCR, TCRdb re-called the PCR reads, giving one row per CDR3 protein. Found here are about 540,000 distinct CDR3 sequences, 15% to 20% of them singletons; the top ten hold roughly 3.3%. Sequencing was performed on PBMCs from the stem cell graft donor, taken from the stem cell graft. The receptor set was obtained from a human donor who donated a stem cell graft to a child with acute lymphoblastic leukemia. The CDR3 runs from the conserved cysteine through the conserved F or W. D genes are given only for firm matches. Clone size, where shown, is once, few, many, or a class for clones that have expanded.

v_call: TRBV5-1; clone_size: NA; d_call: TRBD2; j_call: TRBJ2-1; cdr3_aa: CASSRGLAEPLYNEQFF; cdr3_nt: TGCGCCAGCAGCCGGGGACTAGCGGAGCCCCTCTACAATGAGCAGTTCTTC
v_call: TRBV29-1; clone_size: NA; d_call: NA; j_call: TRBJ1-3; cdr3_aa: CSVVRGTSGNTIYF; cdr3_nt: TGCAGCGTTGTGAGGGGGACAAGTGGAAACACCATATATTTT
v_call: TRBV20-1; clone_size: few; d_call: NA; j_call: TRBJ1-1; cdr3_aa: CSARESRANTEAFF; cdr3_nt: TGCAGTGCTAGAGAGTCCAGGGCGAACACTGAAGCTTTCTTT
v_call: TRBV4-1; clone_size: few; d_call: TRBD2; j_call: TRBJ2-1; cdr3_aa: CASSQPIAGGHNEQFF; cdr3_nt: TGCGCCAGCAGCCAACCCATAGCGGGAGGGCACAATGAGCAGTTCTTC
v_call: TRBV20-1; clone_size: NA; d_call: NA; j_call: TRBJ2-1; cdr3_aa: CSARDSSPGASYNEQFF; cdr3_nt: TGCAGTGCTAGAGATTCATCCCCGGGAGCCTCCTACAATGAGCAGTTCTTC
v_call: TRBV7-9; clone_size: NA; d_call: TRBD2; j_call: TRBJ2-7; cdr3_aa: CASSLGWGGTDYEQYF; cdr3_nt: TGTGCCAGCAGCCTCGGGTGGGGGGGTACAGACTACGAGCAGTACTTC
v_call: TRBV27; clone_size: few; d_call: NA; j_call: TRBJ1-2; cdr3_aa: CASRTSGHPFYGYTF; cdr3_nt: TGTGCCAGCAGGACTTCGGGACATCCATTCTATGGCTACACCTTC
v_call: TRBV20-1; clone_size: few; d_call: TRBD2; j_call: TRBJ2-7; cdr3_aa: CSARLGGRGLEQYF; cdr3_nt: TGCAGTGCTAGATTAGGCGGGAGGGGCCTCGAGCAGTACTTC
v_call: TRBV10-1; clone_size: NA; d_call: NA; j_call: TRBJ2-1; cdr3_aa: CASSEGLTSYNEQFF; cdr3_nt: TGCGCCAGCAGTGAGGGCCTTACCTCCTACAATGAGCAGTTCTTC
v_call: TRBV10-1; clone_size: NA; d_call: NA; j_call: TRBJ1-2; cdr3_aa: CASSEGGNYGYTF; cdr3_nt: TGCGCCAGCAGTGAGGGGGGCAACTATGGCTACACCTTC
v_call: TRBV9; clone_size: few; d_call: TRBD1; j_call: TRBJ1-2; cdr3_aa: CASRGQGDGYTF; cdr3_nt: TGTGCCAGCAGGGGACAGGGCGATGGCTACACCTTC
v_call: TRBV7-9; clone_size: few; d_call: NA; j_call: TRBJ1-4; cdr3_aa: CASSLGGFNEKLFF; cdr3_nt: TGTGCCAGCAGCTTGGGCGGATTCAATGAAAAACTGTTTTTT
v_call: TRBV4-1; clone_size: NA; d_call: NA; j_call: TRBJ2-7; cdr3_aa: CASSPGSGSEQYF; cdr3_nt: TGCGCCAGCAGCCCTGGGTCCGGGAGCGAGCAGTACTTC
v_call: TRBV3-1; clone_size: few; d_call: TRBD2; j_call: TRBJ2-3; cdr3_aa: CASSQDRLGVAGGFDTQYF; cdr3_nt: TGTGCCAGCAGCCAAGATAGGTTAGGGGTAGCGGGAGGATTTGATACGCAGTATTTT
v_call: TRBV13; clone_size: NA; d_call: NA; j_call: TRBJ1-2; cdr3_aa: CASRGRVLRNYGYTF; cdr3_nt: TGTGCCAGCAGAGGGAGGGTCTTGAGGAACTATGGCTACACCTTC
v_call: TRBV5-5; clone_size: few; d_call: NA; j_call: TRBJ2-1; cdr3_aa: CASSSAGGGGFYEQFF; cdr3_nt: TGTGCCAGCAGCTCGGCAGGAGGGGGCGGTTTTTATGAGCAGTTCTTC
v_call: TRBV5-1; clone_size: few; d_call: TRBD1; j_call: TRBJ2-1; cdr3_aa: CASSWTGVTYNEQFF; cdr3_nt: TGCGCCAGCAGCTGGACAGGGGTCACCTACAATGAGCAGTTCTTC
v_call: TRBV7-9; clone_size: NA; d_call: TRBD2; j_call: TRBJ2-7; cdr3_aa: CASSFAGREDEQYF; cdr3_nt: TGTGCCAGCAGCTTTGCAGGCCGGGAGGACGAGCAGTACTTC
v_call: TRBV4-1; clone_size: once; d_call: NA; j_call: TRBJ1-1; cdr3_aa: CASSQARTETNTEAFF; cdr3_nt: TGCGCCAGCAGCCAAGCCCGGACAGAGACGAACACTGAAGCTTTCTTT
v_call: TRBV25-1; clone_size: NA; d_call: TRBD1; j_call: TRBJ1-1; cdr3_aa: CASSDPTGSGNTEAFF; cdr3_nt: TGTGCCAGCAGTGACCCGACAGGGTCGGGGAACACTGAAGCTTTCTTT
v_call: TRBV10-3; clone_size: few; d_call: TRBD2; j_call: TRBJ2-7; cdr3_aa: CAISEAGTSGYEQYF; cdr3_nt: TGTGCCATCAGTGAAGCTGGGACTAGCGGCTACGAGCAGTACTTC
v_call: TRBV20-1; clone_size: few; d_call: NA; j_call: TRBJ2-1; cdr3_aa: CSAGIPPRANNEQFF; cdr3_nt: TGCAGTGCTGGGATTCCCCCGCGGGCGAACAATGAGCAGTTCTTC
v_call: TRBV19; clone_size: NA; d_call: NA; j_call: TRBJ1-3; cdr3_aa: CASSIYSASGNTIYF; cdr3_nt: TGTGCCAGTAGTATTTATTCAGCCTCTGGAAACACCATATATTTT
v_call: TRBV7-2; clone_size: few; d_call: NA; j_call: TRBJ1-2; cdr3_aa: CASTRLSRPIDYTF; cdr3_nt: TGTGCCAGCACCCGCTTGTCCAGACCTATCGACTACACCTTC
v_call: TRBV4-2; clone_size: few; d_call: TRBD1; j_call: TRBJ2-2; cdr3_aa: CASSQEARGHRSNTGELFF; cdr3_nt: TGTGCCAGCAGCCAAGAGGCAAGGGGGCACAGGTCGAACACCGGGGAGCTGTTTTTT
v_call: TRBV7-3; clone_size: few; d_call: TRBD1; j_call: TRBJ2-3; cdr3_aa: CASSLGTGIRDTQYF; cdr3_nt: TGTGCCAGCAGCTTAGGGACAGGAATTCGAGATACGCAGTATTTT
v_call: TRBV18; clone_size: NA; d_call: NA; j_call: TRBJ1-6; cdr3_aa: CASSSQQSSYNSPLHF; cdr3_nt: TGTGCCAGCTCATCACAACAGAGCTCCTATAATTCACCCCTCCACTTT
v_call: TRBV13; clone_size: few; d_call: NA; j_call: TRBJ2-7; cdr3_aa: CASSKGTPERPYEQYF; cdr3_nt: TGTGCCAGCAGCAAAGGGACCCCCGAGCGTCCCTACGAGCAGTACTTC
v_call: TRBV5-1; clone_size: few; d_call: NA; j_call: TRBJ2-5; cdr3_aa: CASSLAYSSAQETQYF; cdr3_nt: TGCGCCAGCAGCTTGGCCTATAGCAGCGCACAAGAGACCCAGTACTTC
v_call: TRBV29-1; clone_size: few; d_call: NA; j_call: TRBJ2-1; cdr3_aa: CSVEDPVTFNEQFF; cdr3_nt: TGCAGCGTTGAAGATCCTGTGACTTTCAATGAGCAGTTCTTC
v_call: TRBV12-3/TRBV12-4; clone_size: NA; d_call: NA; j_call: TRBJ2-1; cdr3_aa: CASSQTLAVRDEQFF; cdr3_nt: TGTGCCAGCAGCCAGACCTTAGCCGTGCGGGATGAGCAGTTCTTC
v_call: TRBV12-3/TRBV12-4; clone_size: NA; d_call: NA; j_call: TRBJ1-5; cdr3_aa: CASSLAGRLNQPQHF; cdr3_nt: TGTGCCAGCAGTTTAGCAGGCCGACTCAATCAGCCCCAGCATTTT
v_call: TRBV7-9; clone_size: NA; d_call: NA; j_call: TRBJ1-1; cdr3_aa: CASSSKRGRQRNTEAFF; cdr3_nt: TGTGCCAGCAGTTCTAAGAGGGGACGACAGAGAAACACTGAAGCTTTCTTT
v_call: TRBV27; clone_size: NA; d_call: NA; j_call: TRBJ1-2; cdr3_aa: CASSARGNYGYTF; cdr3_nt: TGTGCCAGCAGTGCGCGGGGAAACTATGGCTACACCTTC
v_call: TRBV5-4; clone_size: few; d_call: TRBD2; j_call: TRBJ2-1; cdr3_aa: CASSVGLAGESEQFF; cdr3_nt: TGTGCCAGCAGCGTGGGACTAGCGGGAGAGAGTGAGCAGTTCTTC
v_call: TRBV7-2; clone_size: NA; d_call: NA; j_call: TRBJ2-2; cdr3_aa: CANSPFSGELFF; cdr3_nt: TGTGCCAACAGCCCCTTTTCCGGGGAGCTGTTTTTT
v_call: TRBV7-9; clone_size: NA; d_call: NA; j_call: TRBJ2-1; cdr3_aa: CASSPWSQLSYNEQFF; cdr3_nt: TGTGCCAGCAGCCCCTGGTCCCAACTCTCCTACAATGAGCAGTTCTTC
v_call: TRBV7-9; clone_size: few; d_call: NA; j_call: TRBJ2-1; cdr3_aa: CASSPRGVLSSYNEQFF; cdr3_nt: TGTGCCAGCAGCCCACGAGGTGTATTGAGCTCCTACAATGAGCAGTTCTTC
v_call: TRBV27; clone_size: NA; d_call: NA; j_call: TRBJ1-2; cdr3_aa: CASSPRDGVKLANYGYTF; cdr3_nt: TGTGCCAGCAGTCCCCGGGACGGAGTAAAGTTAGCTAACTATGGCTACACCTTC
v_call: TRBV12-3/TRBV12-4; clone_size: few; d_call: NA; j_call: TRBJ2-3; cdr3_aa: CASSFGSSTDTQYF; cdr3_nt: TGTGCCAGCAGTTTCGGCTCCAGCACAGATACGCAGTATTTT
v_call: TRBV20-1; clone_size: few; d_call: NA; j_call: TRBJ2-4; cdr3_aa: CSASRDLQYF; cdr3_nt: TGCAGTGCTAGTAGGGACCTTCAGTACTTC
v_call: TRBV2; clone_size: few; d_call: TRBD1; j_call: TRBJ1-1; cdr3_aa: CASSDTTTGFNTEAFF; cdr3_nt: TGTGCCAGCAGTGATACTACGACAGGGTTCAACACTGAAGCTTTCTTT
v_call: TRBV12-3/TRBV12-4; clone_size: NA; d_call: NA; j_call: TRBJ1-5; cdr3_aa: CASRGGSLVQPKHF; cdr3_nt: TGTGCCAGCAGGGGGGGTTCGTTGGTTCAGCCCAAGCATTTT
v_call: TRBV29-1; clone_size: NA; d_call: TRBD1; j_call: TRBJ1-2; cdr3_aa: CSVITGEGYTF; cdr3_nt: TGCAGCGTAATAACAGGGGAAGGCTACACCTTC
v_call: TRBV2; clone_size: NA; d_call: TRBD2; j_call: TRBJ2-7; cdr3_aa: CASRDRGLVGEQYF; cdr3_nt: TGTGCCAGCAGGGATCGGGGACTAGTGGGGGAGCAGTACTTC
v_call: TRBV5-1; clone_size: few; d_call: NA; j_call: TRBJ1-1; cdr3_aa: CASSIGPGTEAFF; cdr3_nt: TGCGCCAGCAGCATTGGACCGGGAACTGAAGCTTTCTTT
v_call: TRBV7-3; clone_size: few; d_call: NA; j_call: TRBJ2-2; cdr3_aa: CASSPHDGPTGELFF; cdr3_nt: TGTGCCAGCAGCCCACACGACGGCCCCACCGGGGAGCTGTTTTTT
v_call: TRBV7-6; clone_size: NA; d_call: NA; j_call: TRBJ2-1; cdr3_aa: CASSLANPGRLEDEQFF; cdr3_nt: TGTGCCAGCAGCTTAGCGAACCCAGGCCGGCTCGAGGATGAGCAGTTCTTC
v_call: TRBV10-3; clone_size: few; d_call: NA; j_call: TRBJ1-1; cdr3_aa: CVIRRVNTEAFF; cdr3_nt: TGTGTCATCCGCAGGGTGAACACTGAAGCTTTCTTT
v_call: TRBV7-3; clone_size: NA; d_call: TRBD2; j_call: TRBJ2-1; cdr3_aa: CASSLTGGGNEQFF; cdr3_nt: TGTGCCAGCAGCTTAACCGGGGGGGGAAATGAGCAGTTCTTC
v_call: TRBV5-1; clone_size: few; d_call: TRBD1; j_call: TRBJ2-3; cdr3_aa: CASSFRTGGTDTQYF; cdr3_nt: TGCGCCAGCAGCTTCCGGACAGGGGGCACAGATACGCAGTATTTT
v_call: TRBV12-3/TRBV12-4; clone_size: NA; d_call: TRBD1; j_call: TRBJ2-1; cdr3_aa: CASSWTGTGDNEQFF; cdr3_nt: TGTGCCAGCAGTTGGACCGGGACAGGGGACAATGAGCAGTTCTTC
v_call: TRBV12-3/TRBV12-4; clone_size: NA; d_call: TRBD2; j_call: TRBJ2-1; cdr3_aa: CASSLWLAGYNEQFF; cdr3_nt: TGTGCCAGCAGTTTATGGCTAGCGGGTTACAATGAGCAGTTCTTC
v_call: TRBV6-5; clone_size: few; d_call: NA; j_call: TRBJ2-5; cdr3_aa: CASSYSRVGWETQYF; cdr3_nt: TGTGCCAGCAGTTACTCGAGAGTGGGGTGGGAGACCCAGTACTTC
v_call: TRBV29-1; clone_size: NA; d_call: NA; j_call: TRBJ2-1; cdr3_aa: CSVARDGGLSYNEQFF; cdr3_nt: TGCAGCGTTGCCCGGGACGGTGGGCTCTCCTACAATGAGCAGTTCTTC
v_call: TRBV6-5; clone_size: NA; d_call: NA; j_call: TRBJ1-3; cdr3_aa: CANSYGPTLSGNTIYF; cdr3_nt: TGTGCCAACAGTTACGGACCTACACTCTCTGGAAACACCATATATTTT
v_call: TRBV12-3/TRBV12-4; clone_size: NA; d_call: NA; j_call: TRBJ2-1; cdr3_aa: CASSSIRGGKQFF; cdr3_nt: TGTGCCAGCAGTTCTATAAGGGGCGGAAAGCAGTTCTTC
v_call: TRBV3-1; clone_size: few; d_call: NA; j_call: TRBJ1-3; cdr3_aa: CASSQVRGGDTIYF; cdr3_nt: TGTGCCAGCAGCCAAGTGAGGGGTGGGGACACCATATATTTT